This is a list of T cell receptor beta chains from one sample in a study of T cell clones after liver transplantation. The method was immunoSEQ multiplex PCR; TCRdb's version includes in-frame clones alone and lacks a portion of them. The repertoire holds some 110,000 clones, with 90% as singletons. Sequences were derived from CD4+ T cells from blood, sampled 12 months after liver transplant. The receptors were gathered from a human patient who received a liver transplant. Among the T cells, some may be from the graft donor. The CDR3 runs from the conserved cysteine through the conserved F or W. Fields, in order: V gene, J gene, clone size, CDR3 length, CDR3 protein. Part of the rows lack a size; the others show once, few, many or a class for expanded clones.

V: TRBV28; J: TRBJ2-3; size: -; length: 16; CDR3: CASSETSARGADTQYF
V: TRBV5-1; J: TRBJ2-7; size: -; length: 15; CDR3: CASSLGLAGAYEQYF
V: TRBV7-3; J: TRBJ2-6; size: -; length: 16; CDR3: CASSLFGGTGANVLTF
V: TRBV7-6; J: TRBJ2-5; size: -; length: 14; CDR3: CASSRDVGVETQYF
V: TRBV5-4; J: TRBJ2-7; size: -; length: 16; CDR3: CASSSMDRGPSYEQYF
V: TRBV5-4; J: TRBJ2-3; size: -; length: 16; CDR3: CASSGGTSGSSDTQYF
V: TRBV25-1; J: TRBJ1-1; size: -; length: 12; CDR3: CASSNGFTEAFF
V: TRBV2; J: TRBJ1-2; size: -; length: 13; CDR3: CASSGNSQYGYTF
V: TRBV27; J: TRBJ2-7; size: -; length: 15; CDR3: CASSLSGQGSHEQYF
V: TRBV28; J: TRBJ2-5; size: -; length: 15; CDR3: CASSFPESGRGTQYF
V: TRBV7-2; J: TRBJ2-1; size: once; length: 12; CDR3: CASSFVHYEQFF
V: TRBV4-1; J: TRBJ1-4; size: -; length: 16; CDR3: CASSQSLGTDNEKLFF
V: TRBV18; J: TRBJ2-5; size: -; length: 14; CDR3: CASSPLQGGETQYF
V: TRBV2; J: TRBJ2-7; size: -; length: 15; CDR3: CASSEWGTGVGEQYF
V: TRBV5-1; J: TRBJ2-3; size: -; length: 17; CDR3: CASSFFGRPASTDTQYF
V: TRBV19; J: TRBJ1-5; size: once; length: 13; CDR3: CASSLGVGQPQHF
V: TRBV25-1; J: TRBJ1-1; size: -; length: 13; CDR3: CASSETGVAEAFF
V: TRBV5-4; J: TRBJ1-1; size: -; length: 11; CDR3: CASSLGTEAFF
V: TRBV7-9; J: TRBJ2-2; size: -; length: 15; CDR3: CASSLVGIGTGELFF
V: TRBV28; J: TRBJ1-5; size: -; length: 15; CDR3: CASSLVGPANQPQHF
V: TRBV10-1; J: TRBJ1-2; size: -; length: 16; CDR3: CASSAPGRGANYGYTF
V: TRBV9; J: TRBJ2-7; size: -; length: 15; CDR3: CASSATGTGSYEQYF
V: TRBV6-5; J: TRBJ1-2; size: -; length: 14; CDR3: CASSHPDSLYGYTF
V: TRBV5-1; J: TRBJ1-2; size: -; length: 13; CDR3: CASSSGQPYGYTF
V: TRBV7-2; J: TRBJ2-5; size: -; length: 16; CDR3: CASSPGTANLGETQYF
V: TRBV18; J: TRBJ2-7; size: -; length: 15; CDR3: CASSTSGGDTYEQYF
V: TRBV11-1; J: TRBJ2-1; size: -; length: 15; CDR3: CASSDLGSTYNEQFF
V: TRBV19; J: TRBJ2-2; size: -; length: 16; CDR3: CASSIDQGTGTGELFF
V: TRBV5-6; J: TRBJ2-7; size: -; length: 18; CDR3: CASSYWVPSGQVTYEQYF
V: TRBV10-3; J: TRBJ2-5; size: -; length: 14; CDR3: CAISETGNQETQYF
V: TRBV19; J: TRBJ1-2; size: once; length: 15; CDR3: CASSIVTGGHYGYTF
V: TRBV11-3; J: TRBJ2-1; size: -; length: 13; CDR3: CASSLTSANEQFF
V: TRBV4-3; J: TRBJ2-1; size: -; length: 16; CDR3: CASSQEPFTVPGEQFF
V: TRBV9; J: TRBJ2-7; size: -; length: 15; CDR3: CASSVDPSGSREQYF
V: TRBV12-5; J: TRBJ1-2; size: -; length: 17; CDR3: CASGLVSFPGGIDGYTF
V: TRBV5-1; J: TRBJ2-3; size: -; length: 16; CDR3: CASSLEGLGLTDTQYF
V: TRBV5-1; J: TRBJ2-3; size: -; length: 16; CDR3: CASSLGTSGLLDTQYF
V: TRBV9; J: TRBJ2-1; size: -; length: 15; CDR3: CASSPRTGGYNEQFF
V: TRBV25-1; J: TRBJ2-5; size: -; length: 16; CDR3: CASSAPSGTSGGTQYF
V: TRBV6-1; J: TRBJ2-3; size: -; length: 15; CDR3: CASTEGGHTTDTQYF
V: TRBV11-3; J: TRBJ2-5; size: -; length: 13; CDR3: CASSLGSEETQYF
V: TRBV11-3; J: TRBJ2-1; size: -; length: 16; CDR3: CASSLFLAGAGNEQFF
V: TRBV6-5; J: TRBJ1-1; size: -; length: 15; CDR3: CASSYSTALNTEAFF
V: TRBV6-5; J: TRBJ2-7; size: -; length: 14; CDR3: CASSYRQGPYEQYF
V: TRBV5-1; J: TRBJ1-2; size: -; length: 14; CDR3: CASSVTGTAYGYTF
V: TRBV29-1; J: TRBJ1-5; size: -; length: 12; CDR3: CSVRSRGQPQHF
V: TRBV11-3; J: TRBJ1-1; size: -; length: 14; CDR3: CASSFGGLNTEAFF
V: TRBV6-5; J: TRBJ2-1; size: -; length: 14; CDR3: CASSYSTQGTEQFF
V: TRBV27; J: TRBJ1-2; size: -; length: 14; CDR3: CASSFRGQRPAYTF
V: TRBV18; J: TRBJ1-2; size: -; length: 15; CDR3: CASSPPAGWVYGYTF
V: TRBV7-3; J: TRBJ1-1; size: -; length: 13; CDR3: CASSPQVNTEAFF
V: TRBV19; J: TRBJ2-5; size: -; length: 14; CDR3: CASSDLGGPEAQYF
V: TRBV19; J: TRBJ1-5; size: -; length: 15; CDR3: CASSPTLGPHQPQHF
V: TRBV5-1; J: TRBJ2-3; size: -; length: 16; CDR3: CASSPGLEGYTDTQYF
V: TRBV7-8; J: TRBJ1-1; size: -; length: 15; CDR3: CASSTHRGLSTEAFF
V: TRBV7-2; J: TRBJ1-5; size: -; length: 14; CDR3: CASSPRSGVQPQHF
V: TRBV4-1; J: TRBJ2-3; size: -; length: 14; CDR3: CASSQEDRGDTQYF